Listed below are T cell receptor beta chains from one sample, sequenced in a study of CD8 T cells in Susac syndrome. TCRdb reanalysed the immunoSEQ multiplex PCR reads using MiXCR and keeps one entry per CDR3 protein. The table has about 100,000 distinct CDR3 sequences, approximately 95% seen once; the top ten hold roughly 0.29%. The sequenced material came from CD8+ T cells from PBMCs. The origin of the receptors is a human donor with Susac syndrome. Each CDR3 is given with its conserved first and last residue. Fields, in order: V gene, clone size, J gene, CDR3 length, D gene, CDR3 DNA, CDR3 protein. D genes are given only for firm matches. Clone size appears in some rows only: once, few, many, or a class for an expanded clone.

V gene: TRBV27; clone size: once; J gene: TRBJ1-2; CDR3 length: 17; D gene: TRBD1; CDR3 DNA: TGTGCCAGCAGTACAACCGGGACAGGGAGTGGAGTTACGGGCTACACCTTC; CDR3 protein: CASSTTGTGSGVTGYTF
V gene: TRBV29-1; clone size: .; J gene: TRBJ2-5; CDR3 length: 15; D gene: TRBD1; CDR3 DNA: TGCAGCGTTGAAGATCTACAGGGGGGACGGGAGACCCAGTACTTC; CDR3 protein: CSVEDLQGGRETQYF
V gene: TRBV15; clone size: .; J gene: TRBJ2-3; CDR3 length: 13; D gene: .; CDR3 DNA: TGTGCCACCAGCAGGGGGTACACAGATACGCAGTATTTT; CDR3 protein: CATSRGYTDTQYF
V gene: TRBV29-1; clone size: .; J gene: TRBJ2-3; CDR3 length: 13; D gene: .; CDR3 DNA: TGCAGCGTTGTTCGGGCTAGCGCAGATACGCAGTATTTT; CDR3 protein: CSVVRASADTQYF
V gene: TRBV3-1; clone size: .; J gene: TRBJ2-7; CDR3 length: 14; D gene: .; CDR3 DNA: TGTGCCAGCAGCCAAGATGGTAGCACCTACGAGCAGTACTTC; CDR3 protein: CASSQDGSTYEQYF
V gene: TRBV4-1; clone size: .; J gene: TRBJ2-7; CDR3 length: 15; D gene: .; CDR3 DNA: TGCGCCAGCAGCCAAGATCGCGTAGGGGACGACGAGCAGTACTTC; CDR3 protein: CASSQDRVGDDEQYF
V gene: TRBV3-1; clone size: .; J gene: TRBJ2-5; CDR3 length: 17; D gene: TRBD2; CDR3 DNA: TGTGCCAGCAGCCAGCTGGTAGCGGGATTTTCGGGGGAGACCCAGTACTTC; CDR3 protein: CASSQLVAGFSGETQYF
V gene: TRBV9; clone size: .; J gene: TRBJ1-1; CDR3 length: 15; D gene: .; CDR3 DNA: TGTGCCAGCAGCCCCCGGGGCGGTATGAACACTGAAGCTTTCTTT; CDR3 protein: CASSPRGGMNTEAFF
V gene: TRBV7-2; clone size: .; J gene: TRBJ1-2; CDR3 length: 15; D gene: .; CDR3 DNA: TGTGCCAGCAGCCTAACGAGCCGCCCAATCTATGGCTACACCTTC; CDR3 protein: CASSLTSRPIYGYTF
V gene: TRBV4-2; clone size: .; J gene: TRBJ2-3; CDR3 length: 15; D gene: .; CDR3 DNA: TGTGCCAGCAGCCAAGATGAGGGCCTACCGAGGACGCAGTATTTT; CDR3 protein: CASSQDEGLPRTQYF
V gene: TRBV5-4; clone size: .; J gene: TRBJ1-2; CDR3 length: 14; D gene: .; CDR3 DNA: TGTGCCAGCAGCTTCGGGTTAGCAGATCGGGGCTACACCTTC; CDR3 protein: CASSFGLADRGYTF
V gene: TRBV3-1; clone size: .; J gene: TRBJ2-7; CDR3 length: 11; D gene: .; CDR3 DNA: TGTGCCAGCAGCCAGTATTACGAGCAGTACTTC; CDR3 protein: CASSQYYEQYF
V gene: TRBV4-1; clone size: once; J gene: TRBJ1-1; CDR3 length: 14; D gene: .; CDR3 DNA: TGCGCCAGCAGCCCCTTCTCCAGGGACACTGAAGCTTTCTTT; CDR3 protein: CASSPFSRDTEAFF
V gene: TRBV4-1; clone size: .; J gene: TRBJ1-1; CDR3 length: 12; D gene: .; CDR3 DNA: TGCGCCAGCAGCCAAGCAGGGTCGGAGGCTTTCTTT; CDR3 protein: CASSQAGSEAFF
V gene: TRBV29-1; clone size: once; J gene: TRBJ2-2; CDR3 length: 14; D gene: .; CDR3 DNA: TGCAGCGTAATATCAGGGGCCGCAAGCGGGGAGCTGTTTTTT; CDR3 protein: CSVISGAASGELFF
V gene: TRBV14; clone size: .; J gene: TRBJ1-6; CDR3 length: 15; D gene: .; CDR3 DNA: TGTGCCAGCAGCCAAGACCCGGGCCCAAATTCACCCCTCCACTTT; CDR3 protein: CASSQDPGPNSPLHF
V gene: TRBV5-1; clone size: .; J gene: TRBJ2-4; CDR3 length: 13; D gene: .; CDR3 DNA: TGCGCCAGCAGCTTGGACTCCAAGGACATTCAGTACTTC; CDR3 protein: CASSLDSKDIQYF
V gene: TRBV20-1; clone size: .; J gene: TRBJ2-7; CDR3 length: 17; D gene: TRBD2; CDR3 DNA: TGCAGTGCTAGAGACGTGGCGGGAGAGTCATACGGGAGAGAGCAGTACTTC; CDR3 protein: CSARDVAGESYGREQYF
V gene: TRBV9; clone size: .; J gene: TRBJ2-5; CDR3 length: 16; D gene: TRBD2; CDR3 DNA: TGTGCCAGCAGCGTAGCAGCGGGAGGTCACCAAGAGACCCAGTACTTC; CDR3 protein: CASSVAAGGHQETQYF
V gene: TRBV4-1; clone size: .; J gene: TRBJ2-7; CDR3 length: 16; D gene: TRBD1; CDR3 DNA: TGCGCCAGCAGCCAAGTCCCCGGGACAGGGGAGTACGAGCAGTACTTC; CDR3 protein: CASSQVPGTGEYEQYF
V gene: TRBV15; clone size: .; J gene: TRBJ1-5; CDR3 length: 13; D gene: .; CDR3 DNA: TGTGCCACCAGCAGAGATCTCAGTCAGCCCCAGCATTTT; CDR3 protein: CATSRDLSQPQHF
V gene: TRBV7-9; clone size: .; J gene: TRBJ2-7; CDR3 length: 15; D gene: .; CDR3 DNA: TGTGCCAGCAGCTTGGCAGGGACCCTCGGCCACGAGCAGTACTTC; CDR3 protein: CASSLAGTLGHEQYF
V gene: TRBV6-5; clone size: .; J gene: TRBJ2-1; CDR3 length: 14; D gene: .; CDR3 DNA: TGTGCCAGCAGTTCCCGGGTACTCTACAATGAGCAGTTCTTC; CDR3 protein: CASSSRVLYNEQFF
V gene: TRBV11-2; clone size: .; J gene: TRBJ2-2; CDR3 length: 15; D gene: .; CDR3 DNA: TGTGCCAGCAGCTTAGTAGAGTCTATAACCGGGGAGCTGTTTTTT; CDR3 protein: CASSLVESITGELFF
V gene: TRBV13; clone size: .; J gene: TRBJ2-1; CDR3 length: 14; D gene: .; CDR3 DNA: TGTGCCAGCAGCCTCGGGGATACAATGAATGAGCAGTTCTTC; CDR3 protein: CASSLGDTMNEQFF
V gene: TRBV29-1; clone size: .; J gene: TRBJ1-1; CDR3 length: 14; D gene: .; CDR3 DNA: TGCAGCGGAGAAGAGGACCTCGATTACACTGAAGCTTTCTTT; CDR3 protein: CSGEEDLDYTEAFF
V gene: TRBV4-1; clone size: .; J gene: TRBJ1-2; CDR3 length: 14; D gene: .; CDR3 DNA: TGCGCCAGCAGCCAGCCCGGGACGGCCAATGGCTACACCTTC; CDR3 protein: CASSQPGTANGYTF
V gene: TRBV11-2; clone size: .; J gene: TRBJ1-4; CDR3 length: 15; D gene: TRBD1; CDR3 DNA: TGTGCCAGCAGCTTGGGGACAGGCTATAATGAAAAACTGTTTTTT; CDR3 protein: CASSLGTGYNEKLFF
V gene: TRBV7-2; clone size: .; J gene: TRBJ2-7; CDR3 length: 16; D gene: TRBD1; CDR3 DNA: TGTGCCAGCAGCTTTCACTCGACAGGGGGGGGTTACGAGCAGTACTTC; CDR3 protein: CASSFHSTGGGYEQYF
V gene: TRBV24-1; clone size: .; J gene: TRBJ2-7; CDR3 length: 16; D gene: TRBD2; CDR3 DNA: TGTGCCACCAGTGATACGGATGGAGCGGGACTGGACGAGCAGTACTTC; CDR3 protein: CATSDTDGAGLDEQYF
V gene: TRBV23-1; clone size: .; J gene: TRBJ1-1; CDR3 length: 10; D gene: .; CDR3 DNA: TGCGCCCGGAAGAACACTGAAGCTTTCTTT; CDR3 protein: CARKNTEAFF
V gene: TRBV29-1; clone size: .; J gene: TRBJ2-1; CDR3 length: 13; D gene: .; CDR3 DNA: TGCAGCGTTGCCGGCAGGGCCTACAATGAGCAGTTCTTC; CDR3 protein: CSVAGRAYNEQFF
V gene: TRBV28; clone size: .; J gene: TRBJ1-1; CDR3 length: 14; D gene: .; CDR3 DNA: TGTGCCAGCAGTTTGCGGCAGTTGAACACTGAAGCTTTCTTT; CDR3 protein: CASSLRQLNTEAFF
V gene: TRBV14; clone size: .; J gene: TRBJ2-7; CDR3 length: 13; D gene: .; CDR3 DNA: TGTGCCAGCAGCCTTACAGGGAAGTCCGAGCAGTACTTC; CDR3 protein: CASSLTGKSEQYF
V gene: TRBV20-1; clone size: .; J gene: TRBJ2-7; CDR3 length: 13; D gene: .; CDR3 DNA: TGCAGTGCTAGAGCGGACAATTCCTACGAGCAGTACTTC; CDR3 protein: CSARADNSYEQYF
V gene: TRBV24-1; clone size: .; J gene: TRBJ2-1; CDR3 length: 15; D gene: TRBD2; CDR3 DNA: TGTGCCACCAGTACGGGACTAGCAGACTACAATGAGCAGTTCTTC; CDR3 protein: CATSTGLADYNEQFF
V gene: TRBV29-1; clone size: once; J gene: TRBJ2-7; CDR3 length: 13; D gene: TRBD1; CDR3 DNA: TGCAGCGGCGCAGGACAGGAGTCCTACGAGCAGTACTTC; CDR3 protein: CSGAGQESYEQYF
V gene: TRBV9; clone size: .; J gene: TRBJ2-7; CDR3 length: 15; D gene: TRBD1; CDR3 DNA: TGTGCCAGCAGCCCTTTCGGGACAGGGGTCGACGAGCAGTACTTC; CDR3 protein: CASSPFGTGVDEQYF
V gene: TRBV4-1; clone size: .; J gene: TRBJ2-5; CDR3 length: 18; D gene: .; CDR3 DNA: TGCGCCAGCAGCCAAGATCGGGTACCCTTGGTCCCCCAAGAGACCCAGTACTTC; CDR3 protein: CASSQDRVPLVPQETQYF
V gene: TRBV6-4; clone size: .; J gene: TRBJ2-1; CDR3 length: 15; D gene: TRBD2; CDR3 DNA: TGTGCCAGCAGTGAGGCGGGAGGGAGTGTAAATGAGCAGTTCTTC; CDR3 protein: CASSEAGGSVNEQFF
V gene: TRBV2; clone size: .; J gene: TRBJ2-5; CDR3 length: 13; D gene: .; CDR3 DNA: TGTGCCAGCAGTGGGGCCCGGTCGGAGACCCAGTACTTC; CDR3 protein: CASSGARSETQYF
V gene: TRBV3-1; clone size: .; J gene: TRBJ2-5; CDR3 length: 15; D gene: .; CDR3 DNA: TGTGCCAGCAGCCCCCGTCACTCCTATGACGCGACCCAGTACTTC; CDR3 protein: CASSPRHSYDATQYF
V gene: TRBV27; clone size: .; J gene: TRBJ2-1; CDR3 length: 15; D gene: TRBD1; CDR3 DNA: TGTGCCAGCAGCGTGGAGGACAGGGCTTCGTATGAGCAGTTCTTC; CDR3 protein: CASSVEDRASYEQFF
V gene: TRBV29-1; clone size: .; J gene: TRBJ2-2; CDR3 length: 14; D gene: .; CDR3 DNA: TGCAGCGCTGGTGGAAGTAGGGGAGGCGGGGAGCTGTTTTTT; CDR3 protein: CSAGGSRGGGELFF
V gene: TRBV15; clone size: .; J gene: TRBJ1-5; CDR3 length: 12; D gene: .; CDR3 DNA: TGTGCCACCAGCAGAAACCGGGACCGCATGCATTTT; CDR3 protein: CATSRNRDRMHF
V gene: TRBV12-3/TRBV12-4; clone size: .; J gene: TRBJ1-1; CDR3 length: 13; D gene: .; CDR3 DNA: TGTGCCAGCAGTCCAACAGGGTACACTGAAGCTTTCTTT; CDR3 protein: CASSPTGYTEAFF
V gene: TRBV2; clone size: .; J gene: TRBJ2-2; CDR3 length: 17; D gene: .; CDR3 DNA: TGTGCCAGCAGTCCCCCTAGCCTTGGGCGGTACACCGGGGAGCTGTTTTTT; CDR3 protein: CASSPPSLGRYTGELFF
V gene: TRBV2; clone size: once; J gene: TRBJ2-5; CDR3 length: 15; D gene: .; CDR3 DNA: TGTGCCAGCAGTGAAACGGGCTCCCTGGGAGAGACCCAGTACTTC; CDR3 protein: CASSETGSLGETQYF